The entry below describes one TCR beta chain. The data belong to a study of human T cells and chemical hapten exposure. The length of the CDR3 is 14 residues. Germline V gives CDR1 SQVTM, CDR2 ANQGSEA. V was cut by 5 bases and J by 1 base, with 11 bases left in between. Time point noted: pre-sensitization, week 0. Treatment indicated: therapeutic diphenylcyclopropenone sensitization with weekly scalp DPC. Each patch test followed a blood draw. How the authors handled the data: Counts of TCRs in each sample centred on a median of approximately 96,000 and extended from roughly 25,000 to 750,000. TCRdb analysed the RACE reads with MiXCR anew, one entry per CDR3 protein. In this record, the V and J calls reflect TCRdb's handling and not the investigators' own analysis. Counted here are tens of thousands of distinct CDR3 sequences, about 11% occurring once; the ten biggest clones make up under 5%.

The chain links TRBV29-1 to TRBJ2-2; D is ambiguous. The sample consisted of whole blood, taken in connection with sensitization to the hapten diphenylcyclopropenone (DPC). This clonotype was sampled from a woman aged 40 to 50 with alopecia areata. Some clones in this sample may be carry-over from other donors' samples. CDR3 residues: CSVNSQKNTGELFF. Written as DNA, the CDR3 is TGCAGCGTTAATTCCCAGAAGAACACCGGGGAGCTGTTTTTT.